This is a list of T cell receptor beta chains from one sample in a study of post-analysis software for immune sequencing data. MiXCR, applied by TCRdb to the PCR reads, yields one record per CDR3 protein. The sample holds 150,000 to 200,000 distinct CDR3 sequences, about 32% seen once. Sequences were obtained from blood. These receptors came from a girl aged 5-17 years with multiple sclerosis. Both conserved end residues are part of each CDR3. The order of the fields is D gene, clone size, J gene, V gene, CDR3 protein, CDR3 DNA. D genes are given only for firm matches. Not every row has a clone size; where given, it reads once, few, many or a size class.

TRBD2,many,TRBJ2-3,TRBV4-1,CASSQTTSGRADTQYF,TGCGCCAGCAGCCAAACCACTAGCGGGAGAGCAGATACGCAGTATTTT
.,.,TRBJ2-1,TRBV7-8,CASSYISGTPGLNEQFF,TGTGCCAGCAGCTACATTTCAGGGACACCCGGCCTAAATGAGCAGTTCTTC
.,few,TRBJ2-7,TRBV18,CASSPFFGEQYF,TGTGCCAGCTCACCATTCTTCGGCGAGCAGTACTTC
.,.,TRBJ1-2,TRBV4-1,CASSLDSNVGGYTF,TGCGCCAGCAGCTTAGATTCAAACGTTGGTGGCTACACCTTC
TRBD1,few,TRBJ2-3,TRBV7-6,CASRPLVGVGTGTQYF,TGTGCCAGCAGACCCTTGGTGGGAGTGGGGACAGGTACGCAGTATTTT
TRBD1,many,TRBJ2-7,TRBV4-1,CASSLRQGLSYEQYF,TGCGCCAGCAGCCTCCGACAGGGTCTCTCCTACGAGCAGTACTTC
.,many,TRBJ2-5,TRBV11-2,CASSPQPQETQYF,TGTGCCAGCAGCCCACAACCTCAAGAGACCCAGTACTTC
.,few,TRBJ2-2,TRBV9,CASSPGPITGELFF,TGTGCCAGCAGCCCGGGACCAATAACCGGGGAGCTGTTTTTT
TRBD2,.,TRBJ2-3,TRBV11-3,CASSPRLASTDTQYF,TGTGCCAGCAGCCCCAGACTAGCGAGCACAGATACGCAGTATTTT
TRBD2,.,TRBJ2-2,TRBV11-2,CASTELAEYTGELFF,TGTGCCAGCACAGAGCTAGCGGAATACACCGGGGAGCTGTTTTTT
.,once,TRBJ1-4,TRBV3-1,CASSQVRGEKPFF,TGTGCCAGCAGCCAGGTCAGGGGTGAAAAACCGTTTTTT
TRBD2,few,TRBJ2-3,TRBV7-2,CASSLSGRAGTDTQYF,TGTGCCAGCAGCTTAAGCGGGAGGGCCGGGACAGATACGCAGTATTTT
.,many,TRBJ2-7,TRBV3-1,CASSQQPVYEQYF,TGTGCCAGCAGCCAACAACCGGTGTACGAGCAGTACTTC
.,.,TRBJ1-5,TRBV9,CASSAEAKPNQPQHF,TGTGCCAGCAGCGCGGAGGCAAAGCCCAATCAGCCCCAGCATTTT
.,.,TRBJ1-5,TRBV6-1,CASLGVGRGNQPQHF,TGTGCCAGCCTTGGGGTGGGCCGGGGCAATCAGCCCCAGCATTTT
.,few,TRBJ2-3,TRBV4-1,CASSQVGPTDTQYF,TGCGCCAGCAGCCAAGTCGGCCCTACAGATACGCAGTATTTT
TRBD1,once,TRBJ1-2,TRBV4-1,CASSRGQGGYGYTF,TGCGCCAGCAGCCGCGGACAGGGAGGGTATGGCTACACCTTC
.,.,TRBJ1-5,TRBV3-1,CASSQDNQPQHF,TGTGCCAGCAGCCAAGATAACCAGCCCCAGCATTTT
.,.,TRBJ2-1,TRBV11-2,CASSLALRLQETQFF,TGTGCCAGCAGCTTAGCCCTTAGACTCCAAGAGACCCAGTTCTTC
.,many,TRBJ2-7,TRBV5-1,CASSWYPFVSSYEQYF,TGCGCCAGCAGCTGGTATCCTTTCGTAAGCTCCTACGAGCAGTACTTC
TRBD1,once,TRBJ2-2,TRBV5-1,CASSSTGDRVTGELFF,TGCGCCAGCAGCTCCACCGGTGACAGGGTCACCGGGGAGCTGTTTTTT
.,few,TRBJ1-2,TRBV27,CASSLTLSTASYTF,TGTGCCAGCAGTTTAACTTTGTCTACAGCAAGTTACACCTTC
TRBD2,many,TRBJ2-1,TRBV20-1,CSATLAGRPYNEQFF,TGCAGTGCCACCTTAGCCGGGAGGCCCTACAATGAGCAGTTCTTC
.,many,TRBJ2-7,TRBV11-2,CASSGSGPYEQYF,TGTGCCAGCAGCGGGAGCGGACCCTACGAGCAGTACTTC
.,few,TRBJ1-1,TRBV20-1,CSASQPNTEAFF,TGCAGTGCTAGCCAGCCCAACACTGAAGCTTTCTTT
TRBD2,.,TRBJ2-5,TRBV27,CASSLLLPHSGRAEETQYF,TGTGCCAGCAGTTTATTGCTCCCCCATAGCGGGAGGGCAGAAGAGACCCAGTACTTC
.,.,TRBJ2-7,TRBV6-5,CASSYRAQGYEQYF,TGTGCCAGCAGTTACAGAGCTCAGGGCTACGAGCAGTACTTC
TRBD2,.,TRBJ2-1,TRBV7-8,CASSLVGLAGYNERFF,TGTGCCAGCAGCTTAGTCGGCCTAGCGGGATACAATGAGCGGTTCTTC
.,many,TRBJ2-3,TRBV6-6,CASSSMSSSLTQYF,TGTGCCAGCAGTTCCATGTCCTCCTCCCTCACGCAGTATTTT
.,.,TRBJ2-5,TRBV6-5,CARTTYETSKETQYF,TGTGCCAGAACTACCTATGAGACCTCAAAGGAGACCCAGTACTTC
.,few,TRBJ2-5,TRBV5-1,CASSYPWGRTREETQYF,TGCGCCAGCAGTTATCCTTGGGGCCGTACTCGAGAGGAGACCCAGTACTTC
TRBD2,few,TRBJ2-1,TRBV18,CASSPPLAGPSYNEQFF,TGTGCCAGCTCACCACCTCTAGCGGGACCCTCCTACAATGAGCAGTTCTTC
TRBD2,.,TRBJ2-5,TRBV7-2,CASSPGLAGGETQYF,TGTGCCAGCAGCCCCGGACTAGCGGGAGGAGAGACCCAGTACTTC
.,.,TRBJ1-1,TRBV27,CASSSQRIMNTEAFF,TGTGCCAGCAGTTCCCAGCGGATAATGAACACTGAAGCTTTCTTT
TRBD1,.,TRBJ1-2,TRBV12-3/TRBV12-4,CASIQSGTEYGYTF,TGTGCCAGCATCCAAAGTGGGACAGAGTATGGCTACACCTTC
TRBD1,many,TRBJ1-6,TRBV15,CATSRDTDRGDSPLHF,TGTGCCACCAGCAGAGATACAGACAGGGGTGATTCACCCCTCCACTTT
.,few,TRBJ1-2,TRBV7-2,CASSLDFGSDYGYTF,TGTGCCAGCAGCTTAGACTTTGGGTCGGACTATGGCTACACCTTC
.,.,TRBJ1-1,TRBV27,CASSKTINTEAFF,TGTGCCAGCAGTAAGACCATCAACACTGAAGCTTTCTTT
TRBD2,.,TRBJ2-1,TRBV5-1,CASSGSGSFYNEQFF,TGCGCCAGCAGCGGTAGCGGGTCATTTTACAATGAGCAGTTCTTC
.,many,TRBJ2-7,TRBV5-1,CASSSTLSRYEQYF,TGCGCCAGCAGCTCAACCCTCTCCCGCTACGAGCAGTACTTC
.,.,TRBJ1-2,TRBV5-5,CASTPWGGVKDGYTF,TGTGCCAGCACGCCGTGGGGAGGGGTGAAGGATGGCTACACCTTC
TRBD1,.,TRBJ1-1,TRBV20-1,CSALQVDRDTEAFF,TGCAGTGCTCTCCAGGTCGACAGGGACACTGAAGCTTTCTTT
TRBD1,.,TRBJ1-5,TRBV12-3/TRBV12-4,CASSSDRADQPQHF,TGTGCCAGCAGTTCGGACAGGGCGGATCAGCCCCAGCATTTT
TRBD2,few,TRBJ2-7,TRBV27,CASSLYEGLAGVQQYF,TGTGCCAGCAGTTTATATGAAGGACTAGCGGGAGTGCAGCAGTACTTC
.,few,TRBJ1-5,TRBV20-1,CSARDVSNQPQHF,TGCAGTGCTAGAGACGTTAGCAATCAGCCCCAGCATTTT
.,few,TRBJ2-1,TRBV18,CASQEMDSSYNEQFF,TGTGCCAGCCAGGAAATGGACAGCTCCTACAATGAGCAGTTCTTC
.,.,TRBJ1-5,TRBV5-1,CASSPTGGSEQPQHF,TGCGCCAGCAGCCCAACTGGGGGGTCGGAGCAGCCCCAGCATTTT
TRBD2,.,TRBJ2-7,TRBV7-9,CASSLPGGGYSYEQYF,TGTGCCAGCAGCTTACCCGGCGGGGGGTACTCCTACGAGCAGTACTTC
.,many,TRBJ1-1,TRBV5-1,CASSLTRNTEAFF,TGCGCCAGCAGCTTGACAAGGAACACTGAAGCTTTCTTT
TRBD2,many,TRBJ2-1,TRBV10-3,CAHQREGLDEQFF,TGTGCCCATCAGAGGGAGGGCCTTGATGAGCAGTTCTTC
TRBD2,many,TRBJ2-7,TRBV10-3,CAISLGAGGPLEQYF,TGTGCCATCAGCCTGGGGGCGGGAGGGCCCCTCGAGCAGTACTTC
TRBD1,.,TRBJ1-1,TRBV29-1,CSGRTGGFTEAFF,TGCAGCGGTCGGACAGGGGGCTTCACTGAAGCTTTCTTT
.,few,TRBJ1-1,TRBV20-1,CSADSPGAAEAFF,TGCAGTGCCGACTCCCCGGGGGCAGCTGAAGCTTTCTTT
TRBD1,few,TRBJ1-1,TRBV5-1,CASSPRGTGNTEAFF,TGCGCCAGCAGCCCCCGCGGGACAGGGAACACTGAAGCTTTCTTT
.,.,TRBJ1-1,TRBV2,CASSEDGGTEAFF,TGTGCCAGCAGTGAAGATGGGGGCACTGAAGCTTTCTTT
.,many,TRBJ2-7,TRBV5-1,CASSLAGPPYEQYF,TGCGCCAGCAGCTTGGCGGGACCCCCCTACGAGCAGTACTTC
.,many,TRBJ2-3,TRBV27,CATTGQGFGRLAGGDTDTQYF,TGTGCCACCACGGGACAGGGGTTTGGGCGGCTAGCGGGAGGAGACACAGATACGCAGTATTTT
TRBD2,.,TRBJ2-3,TRBV7-9,CASSEIPGLAEGMGTDTQYF,TGTGCCAGCAGCGAGATACCGGGACTAGCGGAAGGGATGGGCACAGATACGCAGTATTTT
.,few,TRBJ1-1,TRBV6-5,CASSYVSRVGGTEAFF,TGTGCCAGCAGTTACGTCTCCAGGGTTGGGGGCACTGAAGCTTTCTTT
.,.,TRBJ2-1,TRBV5-1,CASSFATYNEQFF,TGCGCCAGCAGCTTCGCAACCTACAATGAGCAGTTCTTC